This T cell receptor (beta chain) was sequenced for a study of PD-L1 blockade in urothelial cancer. Study-wide results and limits: Durable benefit accompanied greater 3-week expansion of tumor-associated blood clones.

In each PCR, synthetic TCR analog templates were spiked in. The assay was immunoSEQ multiplex PCR, and TCRdb's table has in-frame clones only and misses some. This sample yields around 79,000 clones, of which about 82% are seen a single time; about 6.2% belongs to the top ten. Trimming pared 1 base from V and 0 bases from J, leaving 9 bases between. The length of the CDR3 is 15 residues. CDR1 and CDR2 from the germline V gene are MNHEY and SVGAGI. To note about this clone: Antigen unknown.

Regarding time point: pretreatment peripheral blood. The rearrangement links TRBV6-5 to TRBJ1-1, with unresolved D. The source of this sequence is a man aged 35-49 years with urothelial cancer. The input for sequencing was PBMCs, taken around atezolizumab (anti-PD-L1) treatment. Here the CDR3 reads CASSYYGEMNTEAFF. The CDR3 DNA reads TGTGCCAGCAGTTACTACGGGGAAATGAACACTGAAGCTTTCTTT.